The 29 T cell receptor beta chains reported below all come from one sample, sequenced in a study of shared clonotypes between healthy human individuals. The assay was immunoSEQ multiplex PCR, and TCRdb's table has in-frame clones only and misses some. This table holds around 500,000 clones, about four fifths found once. What was sequenced was PBMCs. The origin of the receptors is a middle-aged woman in good health. Some clones in this sample may be carry-over from other donors' samples.

This chain connects TRBV5-1 to TRBJ1-4, with 7 nucleotides matching TRBD1. The V segment lost 2 bases and the J segment 5 bases; nucleotides outside the gene matches: 3. This CDR3 has 14 amino acids. Germline V gene lookup returns CDR1 SGHRS and CDR2 YFSETQ. In DNA, the CDR3 is TGCGCCAGCAGCTTCGACAGGGTCAATGAAAAACTGTTTTTT. It codes for CASSFDRVNEKLFF.

The table lists this clone with a few counts. V gene TRBV10-3 combines with J gene TRBJ1-4; D is possibly TRBD1 (6 bases). CDR3 length: 13 residues. Trimming left V 3 bases short and J 8 bases short, with 10 bases between. Germline CDR1 reads ENHRY; CDR2 reads SYGVKD. The CDR3 is CAISDRGQEKLFF. In nucleotides, the CDR3 is TGTGCCATCAGTGACAGGGGACAAGAAAAACTGTTTTTT.

This clone was detected only a few times. Other DNA sequences of this sample code for an identical CDR3. The rearrangement uses TRBV5-1 and TRBJ1-5; a weak D match, TRBD1 (5 bases). Trimming pared 0 bases from V and 2 bases from J, leaving 12 bases between. Germline V gene lookup returns CDR1 SGHRS and CDR2 YFSETQ. The CDR3 covers 16 residues. CDR3 sequence: CASSLDGGGGNQPQHF. CDR3 in DNA: TGCGCCAGCAGCTTGGATGGGGGAGGGGGCAATCAGCCCCAGCATTTT.

This rearrangement joins TRBV5-1 to TRBJ2-7, with D perhaps TRBD1 (6 bases). Germline V gene lookup returns CDR1 SGHRS and CDR2 YFSETQ. Trimming removed 1 base from V and 3 bases from J, with 11 bases in between. CDR3 length: 14 residues. The CDR3 DNA follows: TGCGCCAGCAGCTTGATACAGGGCGACTACGAGCAGTACTTC. Its translation: CASSLIQGDYEQYF.

The chain employs TRBV5-6 and TRBJ2-5, with 8 bases fitting TRBD2. Germline values: CDR1 SGHDT, CDR2 YYEEEE. Trimming cost V 5 bases and J 1 base; bases outside gene matches: 7. The CDR3 is made up of 15 amino acids. DNA for the CDR3: TGTGCCAGCAGTCCGTCGAGCGGGGGCCAAGAGACCCAGTACTTC. This gives the protein CASSPSSGGQETQYF.

V is TRBV15 and J is TRBJ1-2; the D is unclear. Germline V gene data show CDR1 as LNHNV and CDR2 as YYDKDF (reference sequence). V lost 1 base and J 4 bases, leaving 10 bases between the germline ends. The CDR3 is 14 amino acids. The CDR3 DNA follows: TGTGCCACCAGCAGAGTACTGGATCCCTATGGCTACACCTTC. Its translation: CATSRVLDPYGYTF.

V and J are TRBV4-2 and TRBJ2-3; D uncertain. In germline, CDR1 is LGHNA, CDR2 YNFKEQ. The CDR3 extends over 16 amino acids. V dropped 0 bases and J dropped 0 bases, with 10 bases sitting between them. Written as DNA, the CDR3 is TGTGCCAGCAGCCAAGAGAGTCCCGCTAGCACAGATACGCAGTATTTT. This gives the protein CASSQESPASTDTQYF.

This clone is a singleton in its sample. The rearrangement uses TRBV10-3 and TRBJ1-4; a weak D match, TRBD1 (5 bases). The germline V gene encodes CDR1 ENHRY and CDR2 SYGVKD. V lost 6 bases to trimming and J lost 0 bases, with 8 bases between them. There are 14 residues in the CDR3. As DNA, the CDR3 is TGTGCCATCAGCGACAGAGCAACTAATGAAAAACTGTTTTTT. Its translation: CAISDRATNEKLFF.

The J gene is TRBJ2-7, the V gene TRBV4-1; 7 bases line up with TRBD2. Germline V gives CDR1 MGHRA, CDR2 YSYEKL. Trimming took 1 base from V and 1 from J; bases not matched to a gene: 4. This CDR3 spans 15 amino acids. The CDR3, as DNA: TGCGCCAGCAGCCAAGGCTTAGCGGGTTCCTACGAGCAGTACTTC. Its translation: CASSQGLAGSYEQYF.

The V and J genes are TRBV5-1 and TRBJ2-1, with 7 bases lining up with TRBD1. The CDR3 is 13 amino acids. Germline V gene lookup returns CDR1 SGHRS and CDR2 YFSETQ. J gave up 5 bases and V 4 bases, and 3 bases lay outside the gene matches. In nucleotides, the CDR3 is TGCGCCAGCAGCCAAGGACAGGACAATGAGCAGTTCTTC. Its protein product is CASSQGQDNEQFF.

V and J are TRBV28 and TRBJ2-7; perhaps TRBD2 as D (5 bases). This CDR3 is 16 amino acids long. Germline CDR1 MDHEN, CDR2 SYDVKM. V was shortened by 2 bases and J by 3 bases, with 17 bases between the two germline ends. The CDR3 sequence is CASSLPQHEGRYEQYF. For the CDR3, the DNA is TGTGCCAGCAGTTTACCCCAGCACGAGGGCCGCTACGAGCAGTACTTC.

The chain is built from TRBV7-8 and TRBJ2-7; D not certain. CDR1 and CDR2 from the germline V gene are SGHVS and FQNEAQ. CDR3 size: 14 residues. V lost 1 base and J 0 bases, leaving 7 bases between the germline ends. The CDR3 DNA sequence: TGTGCCAGCAGCTTAGAATGGTCCTCCTACGAGCAGTACTTC. It codes for CASSLEWSSYEQYF.

Points on this clone: Distinct nucleotide sequences in the sample also encode this CDR3. The chain recombines TRBV5-1 with TRBJ1-2; D gene unclear. V gave up 0 bases and J gave up 2 bases, with 8 bases separating them. Looked up from germline, CDR1 is SGHRS and CDR2 is YFSETQ. The CDR3 has 14 amino acids. DNA for the CDR3: TGCGCCAGCAGCTTGGTCCCTGGAAACTATGGCTACACCTTC. Amino acid sequence: CASSLVPGNYGYTF.

This clone came up once. The chain joins TRBV4-1 to TRBJ2-7; D uncertain. Germline assignment: CDR1 MGHRA and CDR2 YSYEKL. CDR3 length equals 14 residues. With 4 bases removed from V and 4 bases from J, the gap between germline ends came to 14 bases. The CDR3: CASSPAPFGYEQYF. CDR3 in DNA: TGCGCCAGCAGCCCCGCCCCGTTCGGTTACGAGCAGTACTTC.

The V and J genes are TRBV6-1 and TRBJ1-1; TRBD1 aligns across 7 bases. The CDR3 has 15 residues. The V and J ends lost 2 bases and 3 bases, in that order; junction bases with no gene match: 6. The V gene's germline CDR1 is MNHNS and CDR2 SASEGT. CDR3 sequence: CASSELRQGYTEAFF. For the CDR3, the DNA is TGTGCCAGCAGTGAATTGCGACAGGGCTACACTGAAGCTTTCTTT.

A word on this clone: One junction end disagrees with the germline gene, perhaps due to a read error. The V gene is TRBV7-7, the J gene TRBJ2-3; D is uncertain. Germline-derived CDR1 and CDR2 are SSHAT and FNYEAQ (reference sequence). The CDR3 totals 13 residues. The CDR3 DNA follows: TGTGCTAGCAGCTTAAACGCGGCGGATACGCAGTATTTT. It yields the protein CASSLNAADTQYF.

This clone has only a few counts. This CDR3 is also generated by other DNA sequences in the sample. V usage is TRBV30 and J usage is TRBJ1-1; D is unresolved. This CDR3 is built from 12 residues. The germline gives CDR1 GTSNPN, CDR2 SVGIG (reference sequence). Trimming removed 5 bases from V and 1 base from J, with 8 bases in between. Written as DNA, the CDR3 is TGTGCCTGGGGCCCAGGGAACACTGAAGCTTTCTTT. The encoded protein is CAWGPGNTEAFF.

The chain uses TRBV29-1 and TRBJ2-5, with a tentative D call TRBD2 (6 bases). The J call may not be correct, given that the DNA end is closer to TRBJ2-7. Germline V gives CDR1 SQVTM, CDR2 ANQGSEA. The CDR3 is 14 amino acids. The CDR3 loop reads CSVAHSGGTYEQYF. CDR3 DNA: TGCAGCGTTGCCCATAGCGGAGGTACCTACGAGCAGTACTTC.

The chain is built from TRBV4-2 and TRBJ2-3; tentatively, D is TRBD2 (6 bases). The ends were cut back, 0 bases at V and 3 bases at J, with 16 bases in the middle. This CDR3 contains 17 residues. The germline V gene encodes CDR1 LGHNA and CDR2 YNFKEQ. The CDR3 sequence: CASSQDLGTQGTDTQYF. CDR3 DNA sequence: TGTGCCAGCAGCCAAGATTTGGGGACTCAAGGGACAGATACGCAGTATTTT.

V and J are TRBV19 and TRBJ2-3; 12 bases are a match to TRBD2. Unmatched junction bases numbered 7, after V lost 5 bases and J lost 1 base. The length of the CDR3 is 17 residues. Germline V gene lookup returns CDR1 LNHDA and CDR2 SQIVND (reference sequence). CDR3 amino acids: CASSSPSGRGGTDTQYF. The CDR3 DNA reads as TGTGCCAGTAGTTCACCTAGCGGGAGGGGAGGCACAGATACGCAGTATTTT.

The chain links TRBV4-1 to TRBJ2-5, with D maybe TRBD1 (6 bases). The CDR3 runs 13 residues. Trimming took off 4 bases at V and 2 bases at J, with 8 bases between the two ends. Germline CDR1 is MGHRA and CDR2 is YSYEKL. The CDR3 coding sequence is TGCGCCAGCAGCCGGGGGACACAAGAGACCCAGTACTTC. This encodes CASSRGTQETQYF.

The V gene is TRBV28, the J gene TRBJ2-1; 9 bases agree with TRBD1. There are 14 residues in the CDR3. Germline V gene data show CDR1 as MDHEN and CDR2 as SYDVKM. Trimming removed 4 bases from V and 7 bases from J; junction bases left unmatched: 5. This chain's CDR3 is CASSYSGTGNEQFF. The CDR3 nucleotides are TGTGCCAGCAGTTACTCCGGGACAGGGAATGAGCAGTTCTTC. Full variable domain (remainder filled in from reference TRBV28 and TRBJ2-1): DVKVTQSSRYLVKRTGEKVFLECVQDMDHENMFWYRQDPGLGLRLIYFSYDVKMKEKGDIPEGYSVSREKKERFSLILESASTNQTSMYLCASSYSGTGNEQFFGPGTRLTVL.

The V call is TRBV7-9, the J call TRBJ2-6, with TRBD2 matching 7 bases. Germline CDR1 SEHNR, CDR2 FQNEAQ (reference sequence). V gave up 1 base and J gave up 0 bases; unmatched junction bases: 9. The CDR3 has 19 amino acids. The CDR3 DNA is TGTGCCAGCAGCTTAGATCCTAGCGGCTTATCCTCTGGGGCCAACGTCCTGACTTTC. It specifies CASSLDPSGLSSGANVLTF. The complete variable domain, with remaining parts taken from reference TRBV7-9 and TRBJ2-6, reads DTGVSQNPRHKITKRGQNVTFRCDPISEHNRLYWYRQTLGQGPEFLTYFQNEAQLEKSRLLSDRFSAERPKGSFSTLEIQRTEQGDSAMYLCASSLDPSGLSSGANVLTFGAGSRLTVL.

The chain links TRBV6-1 to TRBJ1-4; the D is unclear. V gave up 2 bases and J gave up 8 bases, with 15 bases separating them. Germline V gene sequence: CDR1 MNHNS, CDR2 SASEGT. The CDR3 is 15 amino acids. CDR3 loop: CASSEFSRLGEKLFF. The CDR3, as DNA: TGTGCCAGCAGTGAATTTTCGAGACTAGGAGAAAAACTGTTTTTT.

The rearrangement links TRBV6-5 to TRBJ2-5; perhaps TRBD2 as D (5 bases). This CDR3 comprises 13 residues. Germline lookup yields CDR1 MNHEY and CDR2 SVGAGI. V lost 6 bases, J lost 6 bases, and 14 bases lay in between. CDR3: CASSSGTTQTQYF. The CDR3 DNA reads TGTGCCAGCAGCTCGGGAACCACCCAGACCCAGTACTTC.

The chain is built from TRBV18 and TRBJ1-1, with D unclear. The germline V gene encodes CDR1 KGHSH and CDR2 LQKENI. This CDR3 region has 16 residues. V was cut by 0 bases and J by 1 base, with 12 bases left in between. The CDR3 sequence: CASSPPGYEGNTEAFF. The CDR3 coding sequence is TGTGCCAGCTCACCACCGGGGTACGAGGGGAACACTGAAGCTTTCTTT.

This chain links TRBV5-1 with TRBJ2-7; 10 bases are shared with TRBD1. Trimming took 5 bases from V and 2 from J; bases not matched to a gene: 1. The germline gives CDR1 SGHRS, CDR2 YFSETQ. The CDR3 is 13 amino acids. The chain's CDR3 is CASRGQGAYEQYF. The CDR3 DNA reads as TGCGCCAGCAGAGGACAGGGGGCCTACGAGCAGTACTTC.

This clone was observed a few times. The same CDR3 is also encoded by other DNA sequences in this sample. This chain joins TRBV5-1 and TRBJ2-7; 12 bases are a match to TRBD2. This CDR3 region has 15 residues. Germline V CDR1 and CDR2: SGHRS, YFSETQ. Trimming at V came to 0 bases and at J to 4 bases, leaving 2 bases not matched to a gene. The CDR3 loop is CASSLGLAGAYEQYF. CDR3 nucleotides: TGCGCCAGCAGCTTGGGACTAGCGGGAGCTTACGAGCAGTACTTC. The full variable domain, rest sourced from reference TRBV5-1 and TRBJ2-7, is KAGVTQTPRYLIKTRGQQVTLSCSPISGHRSVSWYQQTPGQGLQFLFEYFSETQRNKGNFPGRFSGRQFSNSRSEMNVSTLELGDSALYLCASSLGLAGAYEQYFGPGTRLTVT.

The genes are TRBV10-3 and TRBJ1-3; D possibly corresponds to TRBD1 (5 bases). V shed 3 bases and J shed 3 bases, with 12 bases lying between them. The CDR3 runs 15 residues. From germline, CDR1 is ENHRY and CDR2 SYGVKD. The CDR3 region is CAISDPGRGGNTIYF. In DNA, the CDR3 is TGTGCCATCAGTGATCCAGGGCGTGGTGGAAACACCATATATTTT.